These 32 T cell receptor beta chains share one sample of origin, sequenced in a study of T cells in Graves' hyperthyroidism and ophthalmopathy. TCR beta CDR3 regions were amplified from RNA transcripts. The study used the HTBI primer set for a first-round RT-PCR of the TCR CDR3. TCRdb re-called the multiplex PCR reads through MiXCR, storing one row per CDR3 protein. The sample lists fewer than 400,000 distinct CDR3 sequences, 15% to 18% occurring once. Source material: blood. The receptors were gathered from a woman aged 18 to 35 with Graves' hyperthyroidism that later progressed to Graves' ophthalmopathy.

This rearrangement joins TRBV4-3 to TRBJ2-1, with 8 bases fitting TRBD2. J was trimmed by 7 bases and V by 4 bases; bases with no gene match: 9. The CDR3 length is 15 residues. Germline CDR1 and CDR2: LGHNA and YSLEER. In DNA, the CDR3 is TGCGCCAGCAGCCGAACTAGCGGAGGGGCGAATGAGCAGTTCTTC. This gives the protein CASSRTSGGANEQFF.

This clonotype came up a few times. This chain links TRBV5-1 with TRBJ1-5; the D gene is possibly TRBD1 (5 bases). This CDR3 has 14 residues. Germline V gives CDR1 SGHRS, CDR2 YFSETQ. Trimming removed 8 bases from V and 5 bases from J, with 17 bases in between. The CDR3 loop is CASQPLPGDQPQHF. In nucleotides, the CDR3 is TGCGCCAGTCAACCCCTCCCGGGGGATCAGCCCCAGCATTTT.

This clonotype was observed a few times. The chain links TRBV13 to TRBJ2-3; 12 bases line up with TRBD2. This CDR3 is built from 16 residues. Germline V CDR1 and CDR2: PRHDT, FYEKMQ (reference sequence). With 6 bases clipped from V and 0 bases from J, the junction kept 4 bases outside the gene matches. This chain's CDR3 is CASRTGTSGSTDTQYF. In DNA, the CDR3 is TGTGCCAGCAGAACAGGGACTAGCGGGAGCACAGATACGCAGTATTTT.

The chain uses TRBV3-1 and TRBJ2-1; D call uncertain. Germline V lookup: CDR1 LGHDT, CDR2 YNNKEL (reference sequence). The ends were cut back, 4 bases at V and 6 bases at J, with 13 bases in the middle. CDR3 length equals 14 residues. CDR3: CASSPFLASNEQFF. CDR3 in DNA: TGTGCCAGCAGCCCATTTTTAGCCTCCAATGAGCAGTTCTTC.

This clonotype has ten or more counts. CDR3 protein: CASSLNGQPSTDTQYF. CDR3 nucleotide sequence: TGTGCCAGCAGTTTAAATGGACAGCCTAGCACAGATACGCAGTATTTT. The chain couples TRBV27 to TRBJ2-3; possible D gene TRBD1, 6 bases. V lost 2 bases and J 0 bases, leaving 12 bases between the germline ends. The germline gives CDR1 MNHEY, CDR2 SMNVEV (reference sequence). This CDR3 is built from 16 residues.

In its sample, this clonotype was seen many times. The chain uses TRBV28 and TRBJ1-4, with D perhaps matching TRBD1 (6 bases). Per germline, CDR1 MDHEN and CDR2 SYDVKM. This CDR3 contains 15 residues. V lost 7 bases and J lost 7, with 19 bases in between. This CDR3 is CASTSVGGAGEKLFF. CDR3 DNA: TGTGCCAGCACCTCCGTCGGGGGCGCGGGTGAAAAACTGTTTTTT.

This clonotype showed up many times. The chain uses TRBV20-1 and TRBJ2-7; no definite D call. Germline V gives CDR1 DFQATT, CDR2 SNEGSKA (reference sequence). The CDR3 consists of 14 residues. V dropped 0 bases and J dropped 2 bases, with 11 bases sitting between them. The DNA of the CDR3 is TGCAGTGCTAGAGATCGGGCTATTGCCTACGAGCAGTACTTC. Translated: CSARDRAIAYEQYF.

This clonotype was counted only a few times. This chain links TRBV6-4 with TRBJ2-2; TRBD2 aligns across 7 bases. The CDR3 covers 18 residues. V lost 5 bases, J lost 1 base, and 13 bases stayed unmatched. Germline CDR1 and CDR2: MRHNA and SNTAGT. The CDR3 sequence is CASSPSSSGQENTGELFF. CDR3 sequence (DNA): TGTGCCAGCAGTCCGTCCTCTAGCGGCCAAGAGAACACCGGGGAGCTGTTTTTT.

This clonotype was seen at least ten times. The chain couples TRBV12-3 or TRBV12-4 to TRBJ2-7; D is unclear. Deletions cut 3 bases from V and 3 bases from J, with 15 bases between. This CDR3 contains 15 residues. CDR3 DNA: TGTGCCAGCAGTTTTTTGGGCAGGATGAACTACGAGCAGTACTTC. Translating gives CASSFLGRMNYEQYF.

This clonotype has just a few counts. J is TRBJ2-5 and V is TRBV5-1; 12 bases line up with TRBD2. CDR3 length equals 17 residues. Per germline, CDR1 SGHRS and CDR2 YFSETQ. J gave up 2 bases and V 4 bases, and 9 bases lay outside the gene matches. CDR3 coding DNA: TGCGCCAGCAGCGCTAGCGGGAGGGTCAGGGGACAAGAGACCCAGTACTTC. It specifies CASSASGRVRGQETQYF.

The rearrangement links TRBV20-1 to TRBJ1-3, with 7 bases aligning to TRBD1. The CDR3 runs to 17 residues. Germline CDR1 reads DFQATT; CDR2 reads SNEGSKA (reference sequence). V lost 0 bases to trimming and J lost 2 bases; unmatched junction nucleotides: 10. The CDR3 region is CSAREGRGGFPGNTIYF. CDR3 DNA: TGCAGTGCTAGAGAGGGCAGGGGGGGTTTCCCTGGAAACACCATATATTTT.

This sequence joins TRBV7-8 and TRBJ2-7; D might be TRBD1 (5 bases). CDR1 SGHVS and CDR2 FQNEAQ come from the germline V gene. This CDR3 has 15 residues. Trimming removed 5 bases from V and 0 bases from J, with 14 bases in between. CDR3 in amino acids: CASSPTGSLSYEQYF. CDR3 DNA sequence: TGTGCCAGCAGCCCTACAGGCTCCCTCTCCTACGAGCAGTACTTC.

With respect to this clonotype: It may be a read error: a sequence one base away is much more abundant. The chain recombines TRBV5-1 with TRBJ2-1; D unclear. The V gene's germline CDR1 is SGHRS and CDR2 YFSETQ. The CDR3 is 14 amino acids. DNA of the CDR3: TGCGTCAGCAGCTTGGCGCAAGGGAACAATGAGCAGTTCTTC. Its protein product is CVSSLAQGNNEQFF.

This clonotype appeared many times. The chain is built from TRBV27 and TRBJ1-2; maybe TRBD1 (5 bases). This CDR3 contains 13 residues. V gave up 5 bases and J gave up 8 bases, with 15 bases separating them. CDR1 and CDR2 from the germline V gene are MNHEY and SMNVEV (reference sequence). Here the CDR3 reads CASSTQGFGGYTF. CDR3 coding DNA: TGTGCCAGCAGTACGCAGGGTTTTGGAGGCTACACCTTC.

The V call is TRBV12-3 or TRBV12-4, the J call TRBJ1-5, with a possible D match to TRBD1 (5 bases). V was shortened by 6 bases and J by 4 bases, with 10 bases between the two germline ends. The length of the CDR3 is 13 residues. The CDR3 DNA reads as TGTGCCAGCAGCCGACAGCCGAATCAGCCCCAGCATTTT. Residues: CASSRQPNQPQHF.

This sequence joins TRBV19 and TRBJ1-1; no reliable D call. Germline V lookup: CDR1 LNHDA, CDR2 SQIVND (reference sequence). This CDR3 is built from 14 residues. Deletions cut 4 bases from V and 6 bases from J, with 15 bases between. The CDR3 sequence: CASSTRTGNPEAFF. Here the CDR3 DNA reads TGTGCCAGTAGTACCAGGACGGGAAACCCTGAAGCTTTCTTT.

The chain joins TRBV25-1 to TRBJ1-2, with TRBD1 matching over 7 bases. CDR1 is MGHDK, CDR2 SYGVNS, per germline. The CDR3 spans 15 residues. V gave up 1 base and J gave up 6 bases; unmatched junction bases: 8. The CDR3 bases are TGTGCCAGCAGTGAATTGGGCAGGGGGAATAATGGCTACACCTTC. It translates to CASSELGRGNNGYTF.

This clonotype has at least ten counts. The chain links TRBV27 to TRBJ2-7; TRBD1 aligns across 8 bases. V dropped 2 bases and J dropped 4; count of bases not matched to a gene: 7. This CDR3 spans 15 amino acids. In germline, CDR1 is MNHEY, CDR2 SMNVEV (reference sequence). The CDR3 DNA reads TGTGCCAGCAGTTTAACGACAGGGGCTTCTTACGAGCAGTACTTC. It is translated as CASSLTTGASYEQYF.

V gene TRBV6-2 or TRBV6-3 combines with J gene TRBJ1-5; D remains ambiguous. The CDR3 loop spans 13 amino acids. Trimming stripped 6 bases from V and 8 bases from J, with 14 bases between. Germline loops: CDR1 MNHEY, CDR2 SVGEGT. CDR3 DNA: TGTGCCAGCAGGGACGGACCTAAGGAGCCCCAGCATTTT. Its protein product is CASRDGPKEPQHF.

This clonotype was counted many times. This chain joins TRBV5-1 and TRBJ2-1; 9 positions match TRBD2. The CDR3 runs to 18 residues. Germline assignment: CDR1 SGHRS and CDR2 YFSETQ. J gave up 9 bases and V 1 base, and 17 bases lay outside the gene matches. The CDR3 region is CASSLLVSAGGLNGEQFF. The CDR3 coding sequence is TGCGCCAGCAGCTTGTTGGTCAGTGCGGGAGGGCTAAATGGTGAGCAGTTCTTC.

Many counts were recorded for this clonotype. The chain links TRBV7-2 to TRBJ2-5; 8 bases match TRBD1. With 1 base clipped from V and 2 bases from J, the junction kept 3 bases outside the gene matches. This CDR3 is 15 amino acids long. CDR1 is SGHTA, CDR2 FQGNSA, per germline. This CDR3 reads CASSLGRGPQETQYF. Written as DNA, the CDR3 is TGTGCCAGCAGCTTAGGCAGGGGGCCTCAAGAGACCCAGTACTTC.

This clonotype was counted only a few times. The chain joins TRBV20-1 to TRBJ1-2, with 10 bases identical to TRBD1. Germline V gene sequence: CDR1 DFQATT, CDR2 SNEGSKA (reference sequence). V lost 5 bases to trimming and J lost 1 base; unmatched junction nucleotides: 1. The CDR3 contains 13 residues. CDR3 nucleotide sequence: TGCAGTGCTGGGACAGGGGTTAACTATGGCTACACCTTC. Residues: CSAGTGVNYGYTF.

J is TRBJ2-2 and V is TRBV9; D is unclear. The CDR3 has 15 residues. Germline lookup yields CDR1 SGDLS and CDR2 YYNGEE. Trimming left V 0 bases short and J 5 bases short, with 11 bases between. This CDR3 is CASSVEAGITGELFF. The DNA for the CDR3 is TGTGCCAGCAGCGTAGAGGCAGGTATAACCGGGGAGCTGTTTTTT.

This clonotype was picked up many times. The CDR3: CASSLEGADYGYTF. The CDR3 region has the DNA TGTGCCAGCAGCTTAGAGGGGGCGGACTATGGCTACACCTTC. The rearrangement links TRBV7-2 to TRBJ1-2; TRBD1 matches at 7 bases. The length of the CDR3 is 14 residues. V shed 1 base and J 3 bases; nucleotides not matched to a gene: 2. Germline loops: CDR1 SGHTA, CDR2 FQGNSA.

This clonotype has at least ten counts. This sequence joins TRBV7-8 and TRBJ2-1, with D perhaps TRBD2 (5 bases). The CDR3 is made up of 15 amino acids. With 4 bases removed from V and 6 bases from J, the gap between germline ends came to 16 bases. The germline V gene has CDR1 SGHVS and CDR2 FQNEAQ. Here the CDR3 reads CASSSTRASGNEQFF. The CDR3 DNA reads as TGTGCCAGCAGCTCAACTAGGGCTAGTGGCAATGAGCAGTTCTTC.

This clonotype has a count of ten or more. The chain has TRBV30 and TRBJ1-1; no clear D. Germline values: CDR1 GTSNPN, CDR2 SVGIG (reference sequence). The V and J ends lost 6 bases and 4 bases respectively, with 12 bases between them. The CDR3 has 12 residues. The DNA for the CDR3 is TGTGCCTGTACGAAGGGAGGCACTGAAGCTTTCTTT. Its protein product is CACTKGGTEAFF.

The V and J genes are TRBV10-3 and TRBJ2-1; D remains ambiguous. The CDR3 has 15 residues. V was pared by 10 bases and J by 9 bases, with 25 bases between. In germline, CDR1 is ENHRY, CDR2 SYGVKD. Here the CDR3 reads CATAAAIVQPSEQFF. The CDR3 DNA is TGTGCCACCGCGGCCGCAATCGTTCAGCCCAGTGAGCAGTTCTTC.

This clonotype occurred many times. The J gene is TRBJ2-1, the V gene TRBV7-9, with 11 bases that match TRBD2. CDR3 length: 17 amino acids. CDR1 and CDR2 from the germline V gene are SEHNR and FQNEAQ (reference sequence). V was pared by 5 bases and J by 6 bases, with 12 bases of the junction left unmatched. The CDR3 here is CASSRWTSGSRGNEQFF. The CDR3 DNA sequence: TGTGCCAGCAGCCGATGGACTAGCGGGTCCAGGGGCAATGAGCAGTTCTTC.

This clonotype was found a few times. The chain joins TRBV5-6 to TRBJ1-2, with D maybe TRBD1 (5 bases). Deletions cut 4 bases from V and 5 bases from J, with 18 bases between. The CDR3 is 15 amino acids. Germline CDR1 reads SGHDT; CDR2 reads YYEEEE. The CDR3 region has the DNA TGTGCCAGCAGCGACGGGGGGGGAGTCGCATATGGCTACACCTTC. Translated: CASSDGGGVAYGYTF.

This clonotype showed up many times. The chain is built from TRBV4-3 and TRBJ2-5; 9 bases are a match to TRBD1. The ends lost 5 bases at V and 6 bases at J; junction bases unmatched: 10. Germline values: CDR1 LGHNA, CDR2 YSLEER. The CDR3 length is 15 residues. This CDR3 is CASSVTADRGQTQYF. Written as DNA, the CDR3 is TGCGCCAGCAGCGTCACGGCGGACAGGGGACAGACCCAGTACTTC.

This clonotype was seen at least ten times. The genes are TRBV7-8 and TRBJ1-4; D is perhaps TRBD1 (6 bases). With 5 bases removed from V and 5 bases from J, the gap between germline ends came to 15 bases. Per germline, CDR1 SGHVS and CDR2 FQNEAQ. The CDR3 is 15 residues long. The CDR3 nucleotides are TGTGCCAGCAGCCAACAGGGTAGAGGAAATGAAAAACTGTTTTTT. The encoded protein is CASSQQGRGNEKLFF.

This chain links TRBV10-2 with TRBJ2-1; D is possibly TRBD1 or TRBD2 (5 bases each). The V gene's germline CDR1 is WSHSY and CDR2 SAAADI. Trimming took 4 bases from V and 5 from J, leaving 18 bases between them. The CDR3 spans 16 residues. CDR3 sequence reads: CASSGLPWDVDNEQFF. CDR3 in DNA: TGCGCCAGCAGTGGTCTCCCCTGGGACGTGGACAATGAGCAGTTCTTC.